Described below is a single TCR delta chain sequence and its context. Its antigen is undetermined. This likely reflects a read error, since a far larger clone is one base away. Other DNA sequences in this specimen translate into the identical CDR3. J was trimmed by 5 bases and V by 2 bases; bases with no gene match: 4. CDR1 and CDR2 (germline): GEAIGNYY, EKD. The CDR3 has 14 amino acids. TCRdb applied CATT to the multiplex PCR reads for clone calling. The sample holds roughly 3,000 delta-chain clones, roughly 1.2% seen once. These data originate in a study of gamma delta lymphoproliferative disorders and STAT genes. On the study more broadly: The EuroClonality-NGS protocol was used to prepare delta libraries.

The receptor sequences were amplified from genomic DNA of peripheral blood mononuclear cells. Whole-study results and caveats: Controls likely had mixed maturation stages, while leukemic cells were mostly terminal effectors.

This chain uses TRDV2 with TRDJ1, with 10 bases lining up with TRDD3. The TCR sequence derives from a human donor in good health. Sequenced: blood. In DNA, the CDR3 is TGTGCCTGTGACAGCTGGGGGATAAGTGATAAACTCATCTTT. It codes for CACDSWGISDKLIF.